What follows are 26 T cell receptor beta chains derived from one specimen sequenced in a study of cytomegalovirus exposure and HLA in healthy donors. PCR was performed using 60 Vbeta and 13 Jbeta primers. The method was immunoSEQ multiplex PCR; TCRdb's version includes in-frame clones alone and lacks a portion of them. There are under 100,000 clones in the sample; over 9.5% occur only once, and approximately 25% lies in the top ten. The sequencing sample was made of PBMCs. The receptor source for this set is a man in his 60s in good health and CMV-seropositive.

The sample holds a few counts of this clone. The chain employs TRBV19 and TRBJ2-1; D is possibly TRBD1 (5 bases). CDR1 and CDR2 (germline): LNHDA, SQIVND (reference sequence). This CDR3 comprises 13 residues. V lost 2 bases and J lost 6, with 8 bases in between. CDR3 nucleotides: TGTGCCAGTAGTATACAGGGCCCCAATGAGCAGTTCTTC. Translation gives CASSIQGPNEQFF.

This clone was picked up a small number of times. The chain links TRBV5-1 to TRBJ2-7; TRBD1 is a possible D gene (5 bases). The CDR3 runs to 15 residues. V dropped 4 bases and J dropped 3 bases, with 17 bases sitting between them. The germline gives CDR1 SGHRS, CDR2 YFSETQ. This chain's CDR3 is CASSGNQGTGYEQYF. The CDR3 coding sequence is TGCGCCAGCAGCGGAAATCAGGGAACAGGCTACGAGCAGTACTTC.

The chain couples TRBV19 to TRBJ2-5; 8 nucleotides agree with TRBD2. Per germline, CDR1 LNHDA and CDR2 SQIVND (reference sequence). V trimming: 1 base; J trimming: 7 bases; junction bases outside the gene matches: 17. This CDR3 has 18 amino acids. The CDR3 region has the DNA TGTGCCAGTAGTATAGTATTAGGAACTAGCGGAACCCCCGGGACCCAGTACTTC. As protein: CASSIVLGTSGTPGTQYF.

This chain links TRBV27 with TRBJ1-2; weak D call: TRBD1 (6 bases). This CDR3 has 13 amino acids. Germline V gene lookup returns CDR1 MNHEY and CDR2 SMNVEV (reference sequence). Between the trimmed V and J ends, which lost 3 bases and 4 bases, there was a span of 9 bases. In DNA, the CDR3 is TGTGCCAGCAGTTTTATAGGGGGCTATGGCTACACCTTC. It yields the protein CASSFIGGYGYTF.

This clone came up a few times. V gene TRBV5-1 combines with J gene TRBJ2-2; 8 bases line up with TRBD2. The CDR3 is made up of 16 amino acids. With V trimmed by 2 bases and J by 3 bases, 6 bases remained unmatched. Germline CDR1 SGHRS, CDR2 YFSETQ. Here the CDR3 reads CASSFGLAGYTGELFF. CDR3 DNA sequence: TGCGCCAGCAGCTTTGGGCTAGCGGGTTACACCGGGGAGCTGTTTTTT. Full variable domain (missing parts from reference TRBV5-1 and TRBJ2-2): KAGVTQTPRYLIKTRGQQVTLSCSPISGHRSVSWYQQTPGQGLQFLFEYFSETQRNKGNFPGRFSGRQFSNSRSEMNVSTLELGDSALYLCASSFGLAGYTGELFFGEGSRLTVL.

This clone showed up just a few times. CDR3 amino acids: CASSLGLASSNQPQHF. Written as DNA, the CDR3 is TGTGCCAGCAGCTTAGGTTTGGCATCGAGCAATCAGCCCCAGCATTTT. The J gene is TRBJ1-5, the V gene TRBV7-2; D remains ambiguous. This CDR3 has 16 amino acids. Per germline, CDR1 SGHTA and CDR2 FQGNSA. Trimming pared 1 base from V and 1 base from J, leaving 11 bases between.

The V and J genes are TRBV5-1 and TRBJ2-1; 7 bases map to TRBD1. This CDR3 has 15 amino acids. CDR1 SGHRS and CDR2 YFSETQ come from the germline V gene. J was trimmed by 5 bases and V by 5 bases; bases with no gene match: 10. The CDR3 DNA follows: TGCGCCAGCAGTACCTTGAGGGGGCCCGACAATGAGCAGTTCTTC. This codes for CASSTLRGPDNEQFF.

This chain uses TRBV7-9 with TRBJ1-4; perhaps TRBD1 as D (5 bases). Germline CDR1 and CDR2: SEHNR and FQNEAQ (reference sequence). V gave up 3 bases and J gave up 10 bases, with 27 bases separating them. The CDR3 is 18 residues long. The CDR3, as DNA: TGTGCCAGCAGCTTCCCGACCGGGGGGACCATAGAAAGTGGAAAACTGTTTTTT. Its protein is CASSFPTGGTIESGKLFF. The variable domain in full, with the rest retrieved from reference TRBV7-9 and TRBJ1-4, is DTGVSQNPRHKITKRGQNVTFRCDPISEHNRLYWYRQTLGQGPEFLTYFQNEAQLEKSRLLSDRFSAERPKGSFSTLEIQRTEQGDSAMYLCASSFPTGGTIESGKLFFGSGTQLSVL.

The V call is TRBV7-8, the J call TRBJ1-5; D call uncertain. Trimming cost V 5 bases and J 5 bases, with 7 bases left between them. This CDR3 is built from 12 residues. Germline lookup yields CDR1 SGHVS and CDR2 FQNEAQ. The CDR3 DNA reads as TGTGCCAGCAGCGTTGGCTATCAGCCCCAGCATTTT. Residues: CASSVGYQPQHF.

V gene TRBV7-2 combines with J gene TRBJ2-7, with TRBD2 matching over 15 bases. CDR3 length equals 17 residues. V lost 4 bases and J lost 6; bases outside the gene matches: 10. The V gene's germline CDR1 is SGHTA and CDR2 FQGNSA. Written as DNA, the CDR3 is TGTGCCAGCAGCTCTGTCGGACTAGCGGGAGGGCCAGGCGAGCAGTACTTC. It yields the protein CASSSVGLAGGPGEQYF.

This clone was recorded a few times. The rearrangement joins TRBV30 to TRBJ1-2; D is perhaps TRBD1 (6 bases). The CDR3 covers 11 residues. The V end was cut by 4 bases, the J end by 8 bases, with 11 bases between. Germline assignment: CDR1 GTSNPN and CDR2 SVGIG (reference sequence). CDR3 region: CAWTRGGGYTF. In DNA, the CDR3 is TGTGCCTGGACTCGGGGGGGCGGCTACACCTTC.

This chain uses TRBV6-5 with TRBJ2-7; 10 bases fit TRBD1. The CDR3 loop spans 13 amino acids. The germline CDR1 and CDR2 sequences are MNHEY and SVGAGI. The V and J ends lost 8 bases and 4 bases, in that order; junction bases with no gene match: 5. In DNA form, the CDR3 reads TGTGCCAGCGGGCGGGACAGGGGATACGAGCAGTACTTC. Amino acids: CASGRDRGYEQYF.

This clone was seen a few times. The chain couples TRBV30 to TRBJ2-5; 8 bases are a match to TRBD1. The CDR3 is 14 residues long. Germline CDR1 GTSNPN, CDR2 SVGIG (reference sequence). The trim removed 4 bases at V and 2 bases at J, leaving 6 bases unmatched. CDR3 amino acids: CAWNLDRAQETQYF. The CDR3 nucleotides read TGTGCCTGGAACCTGGACAGGGCACAAGAGACCCAGTACTTC.

This clone was seen a handful of times. The V and J genes are TRBV7-3 and TRBJ2-1, with a weak D call TRBD1 (5 bases). The V and J ends lost 4 bases and 3 bases respectively, with 13 bases between them. The germline V gene has CDR1 SGHTA and CDR2 FQGTGA. The CDR3 spans 15 residues. CDR3 DNA: TGTGCCAGCAGCTCTGGGGCCTCGATCTACAATGAGCAGTTCTTC. Encoded protein: CASSSGASIYNEQFF.

J is TRBJ2-7 and V is TRBV30; 9 nucleotides match TRBD1. J lost 4 bases, V lost 3 bases, and 10 bases had no gene match. This CDR3 has 15 residues. The germline CDR1 and CDR2 sequences are GTSNPN and SVGIG (reference sequence). The CDR3 DNA is TGTGCCTGGAGCCTCCGGGACAGGGTATATTACGAGCAGTACTTC. Amino acids: CAWSLRDRVYYEQYF.

This clone appeared a few times. The chain links TRBV5-1 to TRBJ1-3; no clear D. The germline V and J ends were trimmed by 4 bases and 4 bases, with 12 bases remaining between them. CDR3 size: 14 residues. From germline, CDR1 is SGHRS and CDR2 YFSETQ. DNA of the CDR3: TGCGCCAGCAGCCTGGGAGGCGGCGGAAACACCATATATTTT. Translated: CASSLGGGGNTIYF.

This clone has just a few counts. A read error may produce the germline difference seen at one junction end. The chain has TRBV7-7 and TRBJ2-3; 10 bases fit TRBD2. The CDR3 contains 14 residues. Germline loops: CDR1 SSHAT, CDR2 FNYEAQ (reference sequence). CDR3 DNA sequence: TGTGCTAGCAGTCTAGCGGGAGTAGGAGATACGCAGTATTTT. It specifies CASSLAGVGDTQYF. Together with reference TRBV7-7 and TRBJ2-3, the CDR3 gives the full variable domain: GAGVSQSPRYKVTKRGQDVTLRCDPISSHATLYWYQQALGQGPEFLTYFNYEAQPDKSGLPSDRFSAERPEGSISTLTIQRTEQRDSAMYRCASSLAGVGDTQYFGPGTRLTVL.

In its sample, this clone was seen a few times. The chain joins TRBV5-1 to TRBJ2-7; TRBD2 agrees at 7 bases. The CDR3 loop spans 15 amino acids. V shed 0 bases and J 0 bases; nucleotides not matched to a gene: 3. Germline assignment: CDR1 SGHRS and CDR2 YFSETQ. The DNA for the CDR3 is TGCGCCAGCAGCTTGGATGGCGGGAGCTCCTACGAGCAGTACTTC. This sequence encodes CASSLDGGSSYEQYF.

This clone was counted only a few times. The chain links TRBV11-2 to TRBJ1-1; D may be TRBD1 (6 bases). The germline CDR1 and CDR2 sequences are SGHAT and FQNNGV. This CDR3 spans 14 amino acids. The germline V and J ends were trimmed by 5 bases and 5 bases, with 15 bases remaining between them. The CDR3 is CASSPGDSGTEAFF. In DNA, the CDR3 is TGTGCCAGCAGCCCAGGGGATTCTGGGACTGAAGCTTTCTTT. Together with reference TRBV11-2 and TRBJ1-1, the CDR3 gives the full variable domain: EAGVAQSPRYKIIEKRQSVAFWCNPISGHATLYWYQQILGQGPKLLIQFQNNGVVDDSQLPKDRFSAERLKGVDSTLKIQPAKLEDSAVYLCASSPGDSGTEAFFGQGTRLTVV.

The count of this clone is one. The gene calls are TRBV5-4 and TRBJ2-2, with D tentatively TRBD1 (7 bases). Germline loops: CDR1 SGHNT, CDR2 YYREEE (reference sequence). V gave up 0 bases and J gave up 3 bases, with 12 bases separating them. The CDR3 is 16 residues long. The CDR3 DNA sequence: TGTGCCAGCAGCTTGGGGACCAGGGGGGACACCGGGGAGCTGTTTTTT. It specifies CASSLGTRGDTGELFF.

This clone was observed a few times. This chain links TRBV28 with TRBJ1-2; 7 bases map to TRBD1. The CDR3 sequence is 15 residues long. CDR1 is MDHEN, CDR2 SYDVKM, per germline. Trimming cost V 2 bases and J 4 bases; bases outside gene matches: 7. The CDR3 loop reads CASSLMSRDSYGYTF. The CDR3 DNA reads TGTGCCAGCAGTTTAATGAGTCGGGACAGCTATGGCTACACCTTC.

The V gene is TRBV7-9, the J gene TRBJ1-3, with 7 nucleotides matching TRBD1. Germline CDR1 is SEHNR and CDR2 is FQNEAQ (reference sequence). With 3 bases clipped from V and 2 bases from J, the junction kept 7 bases outside the gene matches. The CDR3 totals 16 residues. The CDR3 loop is CASSFNRGPTGNTIYF. The CDR3 region has the DNA TGTGCCAGCAGCTTCAACAGGGGACCAACTGGAAACACCATATATTTT. Full variable domain (outside the CDR3, taken from reference TRBV7-9 and TRBJ1-3): DTGVSQNPRHKITKRGQNVTFRCDPISEHNRLYWYRQTLGQGPEFLTYFQNEAQLEKSRLLSDRFSAERPKGSFSTLEIQRTEQGDSAMYLCASSFNRGPTGNTIYFGEGSWLTVV.

This clone was counted a few times. The chain recombines TRBV6-6 with TRBJ1-1; the match to TRBD1 covers 7 bases. V was pared by 4 bases and J by 5 bases, with 10 bases of the junction left unmatched. Looked up from germline, CDR1 is MNHNY and CDR2 is SVGAGI (reference sequence). The CDR3 consists of 15 residues. The CDR3 protein is CASSSPDRMGTEAFF. CDR3 coding DNA: TGTGCCAGCAGTTCACCGGACAGGATGGGGACTGAAGCTTTCTTT.

Only a few counts were recorded for this clone. V gene TRBV28 combines with J gene TRBJ1-3; no clear D gene. The CDR3 contains 15 residues. Germline CDR1 reads MDHEN; CDR2 reads SYDVKM. V lost 10 bases and J lost 0, with 16 bases in between. CDR3 DNA: TGTGCCACCCAGGAAGACGGAAGCTCTGGAAACACCATATATTTT. Its translation: CATQEDGSSGNTIYF.

The chain uses TRBV6-5 and TRBJ2-1; 8 nucleotides align to TRBD1. The trim removed 8 bases at V and 5 bases at J, leaving 5 bases unmatched. The CDR3 loop spans 13 amino acids. Germline V gene sequence: CDR1 MNHEY, CDR2 SVGAGI. CDR3 bases: TGTGCCAGCTTCGGACAGGGCCACAATGAGCAGTTCTTC. Its protein product is CASFGQGHNEQFF.

This clone was seen a few times. The chain couples TRBV29-1 to TRBJ1-1; a weak D match, TRBD1 (6 bases). The V end was cut by 6 bases, the J end by 2 bases, with 16 bases between. This CDR3 has 14 amino acids. Per germline, CDR1 SQVTM and CDR2 ANQGSEA. CDR3 in amino acids: CSVHRGQTNTEAFF. The CDR3 nucleotides are TGCAGCGTCCACCGCGGACAGACCAACACTGAAGCTTTCTTT. Full variable domain (rest looked up from reference TRBV29-1 and TRBJ1-1): SAVISQKPSRDICQRGTSLTIQCQVDSQVTMMFWYRQQPGQSLTLIATANQGSEATYESGFVIDKFPISRPNLTFSTLTVSNMSPEDSSIYLCSVHRGQTNTEAFFGQGTRLTVV.